The sequence of this TCR beta chain was determined in a study of molecular identifiers for immune sequencing clone quantification. Study-wide points: Jurkat TCR RNA that was spiked in from one cell was reportedly detectable among some 1 million naive cells.

CDR1 and CDR2 (germline): ENHRY, SYGVKD. The CDR3 extends over 17 amino acids. Trimming left V 4 bases short and J 2 bases short, with 21 bases between. TCRdb re-called the PCR reads with MiXCR, one entry per CDR3 protein. The table includes 460,000 or so distinct CDR3 sequences, about a quarter detected once. This clonotype was counted a few times. The antigen is not known. The clonotype was recovered from a human donor in good health. Some libraries in this study had Jurkat cell RNA spiked in. The chain uses TRBV10-3 and TRBJ2-7; D might be TRBD1 (6 bases). The sample comprised naive CD8+ T cells from blood, with Jurkat cell RNA spiked in. Documented subset: FACS-sorted CD8+CD4-CCR7+CD45RA+ naive T cells. CDR3 sequence: CAISVRLQGINPYEQYF. The CDR3, as DNA: TGTGCCATCAGTGTCCGCCTTCAGGGGATTAACCCCTACGAGCAGTACTTC.